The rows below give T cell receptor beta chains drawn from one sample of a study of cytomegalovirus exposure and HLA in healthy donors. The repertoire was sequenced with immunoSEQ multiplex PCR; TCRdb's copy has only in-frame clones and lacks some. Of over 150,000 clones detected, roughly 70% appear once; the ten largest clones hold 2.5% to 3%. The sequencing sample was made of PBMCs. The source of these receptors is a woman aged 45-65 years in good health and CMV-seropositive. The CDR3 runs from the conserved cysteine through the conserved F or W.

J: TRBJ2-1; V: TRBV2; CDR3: CASTWTGSSYNEQFF
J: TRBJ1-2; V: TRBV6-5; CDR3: CASSRGQNYGYTF
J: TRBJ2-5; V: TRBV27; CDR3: CASSEAGGRMTQYF
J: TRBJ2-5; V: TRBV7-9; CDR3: CASSPRTGEETQYF
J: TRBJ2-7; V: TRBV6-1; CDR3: CASSPSGGWYEQYF
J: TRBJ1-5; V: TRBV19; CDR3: CATTLGQGGNQPQHF
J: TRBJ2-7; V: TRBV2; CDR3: CASSKGTGGSYEQYF
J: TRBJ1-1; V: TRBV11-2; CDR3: CASSSSQHTEAFF
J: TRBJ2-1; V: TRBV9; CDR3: CASSVGTSRGDEQFF
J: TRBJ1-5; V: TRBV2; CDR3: CASRLDRDQPQHF
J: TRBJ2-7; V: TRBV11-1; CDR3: CASRWTSGTYEQYF
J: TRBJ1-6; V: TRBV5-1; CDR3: CASSFQPFQGGNSPLHF
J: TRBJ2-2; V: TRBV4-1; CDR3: CASSPEWASTGELFF
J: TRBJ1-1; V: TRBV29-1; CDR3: CSVGFSRINTEAFF
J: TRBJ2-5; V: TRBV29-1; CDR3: CSVVRLAGETQYF
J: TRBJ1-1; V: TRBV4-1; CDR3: CASSQGGQVYTEAFF
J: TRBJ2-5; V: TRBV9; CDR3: CASSKGLEEETQYF